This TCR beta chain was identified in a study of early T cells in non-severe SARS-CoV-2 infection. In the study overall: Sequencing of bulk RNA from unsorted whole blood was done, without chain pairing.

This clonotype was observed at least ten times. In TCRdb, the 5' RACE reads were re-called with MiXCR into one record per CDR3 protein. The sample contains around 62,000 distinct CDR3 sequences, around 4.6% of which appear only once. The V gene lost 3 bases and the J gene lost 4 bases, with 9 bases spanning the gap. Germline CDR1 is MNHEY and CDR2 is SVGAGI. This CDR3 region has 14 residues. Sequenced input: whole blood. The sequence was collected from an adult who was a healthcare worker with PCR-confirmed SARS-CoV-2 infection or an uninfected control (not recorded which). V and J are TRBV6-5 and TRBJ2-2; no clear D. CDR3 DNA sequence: TGTGCCAGCAGTTATGCGGAGCGCACCGGGGAGCTGTTTTTT. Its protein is CASSYAERTGELFF.